The clone carrying this T cell receptor (beta chain) was counted a few times. The antigen is unknown. This CDR3 contains 15 residues. The germline CDR1 and CDR2 sequences are LGHNA and YSLEER. The V gene lost 3 bases and the J gene lost 4 bases, with 15 bases spanning the gap. This specimen comes from a study of T cells in Graves' hyperthyroidism and ophthalmopathy. Findings and caveats of the study: The model forecast ophthalmopathy, anticipating it by a median approximately 6.2 months before onset. Ophthalmopathy cases were set apart from stable hyperthyroidism by a 13 V-J model.

RNA transcripts were the template for amplifying TCR beta CDR3 regions. A first-round RT-PCR of the TCR CDR3 used the HTBI primer set. TCRdb re-analysed the multiplex PCR reads in MiXCR, keeping a single row per CDR3 protein. The sample lists 550,000 to 800,000 distinct CDR3 sequences, 15% to 20% seen once, with roughly 8% in the top ten. Patients aged 18 to 65 had newly diagnosed hyperthyroidism of under 2 months' duration. The TCR originated in a man in his late teens or twenties with Graves' hyperthyroidism. The specimen was blood. The chain links TRBV4-3 to TRBJ1-1; D unresolved. The CDR3 sequence: CASSQGTGRATEAFF. As DNA, the CDR3 is TGCGCCAGCAGCCAGGGAACCGGTCGGGCCACTGAAGCTTTCTTT.